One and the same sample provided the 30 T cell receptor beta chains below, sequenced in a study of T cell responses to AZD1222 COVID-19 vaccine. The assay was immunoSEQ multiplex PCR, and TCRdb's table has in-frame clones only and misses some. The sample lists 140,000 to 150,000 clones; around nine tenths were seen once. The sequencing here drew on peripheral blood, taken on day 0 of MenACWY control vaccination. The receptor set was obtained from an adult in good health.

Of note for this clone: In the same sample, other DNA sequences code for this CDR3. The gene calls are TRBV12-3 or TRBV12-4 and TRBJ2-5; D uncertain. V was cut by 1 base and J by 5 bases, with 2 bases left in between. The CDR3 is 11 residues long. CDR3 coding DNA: TGTGCCAGCAGTTTAGGGGAGACCCAGTACTTC. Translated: CASSLGETQYF.

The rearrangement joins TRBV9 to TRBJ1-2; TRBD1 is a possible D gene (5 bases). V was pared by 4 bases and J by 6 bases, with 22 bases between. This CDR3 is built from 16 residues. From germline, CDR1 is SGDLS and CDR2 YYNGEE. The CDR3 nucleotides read TGTGCCAGCAGCTCGAGGGATAGGGGACTCAGAAATGGCTACACCTTC. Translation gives CASSSRDRGLRNGYTF. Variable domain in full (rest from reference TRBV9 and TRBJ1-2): DSGVTQTPKHLITATGQRVTLRCSPRSGDLSVYWYQQSLDQGLQFLIQYYNGEERAKGNILERFSAQQFPDLHSELNLSSLELGDSALYFCASSSRDRGLRNGYTFGSGTRLTVV.

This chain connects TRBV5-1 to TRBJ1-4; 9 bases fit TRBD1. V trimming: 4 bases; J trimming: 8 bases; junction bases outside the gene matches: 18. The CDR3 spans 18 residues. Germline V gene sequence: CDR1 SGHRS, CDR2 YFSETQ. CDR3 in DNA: TGCGCCAGCAGCACGATGGGACAGGGCTTGGCAGGCGGGGAAAAACTGTTTTTT. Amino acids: CASSTMGQGLAGGEKLFF. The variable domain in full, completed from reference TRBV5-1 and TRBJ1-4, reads KAGVTQTPRYLIKTRGQQVTLSCSPISGHRSVSWYQQTPGQGLQFLFEYFSETQRNKGNFPGRFSGRQFSNSRSEMNVSTLELGDSALYLCASSTMGQGLAGGEKLFFGSGTQLSVL.

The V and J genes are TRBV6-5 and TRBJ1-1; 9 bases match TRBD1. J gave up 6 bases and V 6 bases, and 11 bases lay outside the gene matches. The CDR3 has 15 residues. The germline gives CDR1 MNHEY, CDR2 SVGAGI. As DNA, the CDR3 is TGTGCCAGCAGATACAGGGGGCGCAAAGACTCTGAAGCTTTCTTT. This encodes CASRYRGRKDSEAFF.

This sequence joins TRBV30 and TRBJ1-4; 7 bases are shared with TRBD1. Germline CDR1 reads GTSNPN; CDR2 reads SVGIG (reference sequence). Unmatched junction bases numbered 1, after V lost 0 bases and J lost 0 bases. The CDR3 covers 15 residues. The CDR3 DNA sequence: TGTGCCTGGAGTGTACAGGGGACAACTAATGAAAAACTGTTTTTT. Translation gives CAWSVQGTTNEKLFF.

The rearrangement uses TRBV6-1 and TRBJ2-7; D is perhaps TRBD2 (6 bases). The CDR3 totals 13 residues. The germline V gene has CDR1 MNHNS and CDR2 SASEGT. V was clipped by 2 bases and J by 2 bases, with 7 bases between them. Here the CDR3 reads CASSEREAYEQYF. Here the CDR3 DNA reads TGTGCCAGCAGTGAAAGGGAGGCCTACGAGCAGTACTTC.

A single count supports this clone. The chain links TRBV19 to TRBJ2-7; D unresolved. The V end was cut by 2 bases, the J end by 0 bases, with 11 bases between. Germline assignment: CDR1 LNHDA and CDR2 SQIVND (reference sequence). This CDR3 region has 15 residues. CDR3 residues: CASSISESPSYEQYF. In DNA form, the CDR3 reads TGTGCCAGTAGTATAAGCGAGAGTCCCTCCTACGAGCAGTACTTC. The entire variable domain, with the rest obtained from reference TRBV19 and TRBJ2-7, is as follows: DGGITQSPKYLFRKEGQNVTLSCEQNLNHDAMYWYRQDPGQGLRLIYYSQIVNDFQKGDIAEGYSVSREKKESFPLTVTSAQKNPTAFYLCASSISESPSYEQYFGPGTRLTVT.

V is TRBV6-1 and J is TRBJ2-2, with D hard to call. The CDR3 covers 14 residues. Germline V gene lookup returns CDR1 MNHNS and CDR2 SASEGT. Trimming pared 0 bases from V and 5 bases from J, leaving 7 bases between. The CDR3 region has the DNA TGTGCCAGCAGTGAAGCAGGTGGTACCGGGGAGCTGTTTTTT. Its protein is CASSEAGGTGELFF.

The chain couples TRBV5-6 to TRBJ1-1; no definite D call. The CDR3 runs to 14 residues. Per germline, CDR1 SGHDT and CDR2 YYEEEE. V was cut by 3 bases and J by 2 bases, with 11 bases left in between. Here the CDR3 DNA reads TGTGCCAGCAGCTCCCCTACAGAAAACACTGAAGCTTTCTTT. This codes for CASSSPTENTEAFF. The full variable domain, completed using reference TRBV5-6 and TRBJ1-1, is DAGVTQSPTHLIKTRGQQVTLRCSPKSGHDTVSWYQQALGQGPQFIFQYYEEEERQRGNFPDRFSGHQFPNYSSELNVNALLLGDSALYLCASSSPTENTEAFFGQGTRLTVV.

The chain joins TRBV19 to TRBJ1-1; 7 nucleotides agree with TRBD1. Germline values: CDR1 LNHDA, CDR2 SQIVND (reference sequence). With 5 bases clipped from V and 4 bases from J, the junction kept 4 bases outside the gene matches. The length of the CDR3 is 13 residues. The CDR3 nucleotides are TGTGCCAGTAGTCAACAGGGGAGCACTGAAGCTTTCTTT. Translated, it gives CASSQQGSTEAFF.

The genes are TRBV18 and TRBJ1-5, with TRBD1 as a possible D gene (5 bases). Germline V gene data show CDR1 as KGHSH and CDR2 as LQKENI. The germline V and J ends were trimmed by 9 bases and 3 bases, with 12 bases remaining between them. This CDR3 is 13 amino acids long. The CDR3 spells CASAARANQPQHF. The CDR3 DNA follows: TGTGCCAGTGCCGCCAGGGCCAATCAGCCCCAGCATTTT.

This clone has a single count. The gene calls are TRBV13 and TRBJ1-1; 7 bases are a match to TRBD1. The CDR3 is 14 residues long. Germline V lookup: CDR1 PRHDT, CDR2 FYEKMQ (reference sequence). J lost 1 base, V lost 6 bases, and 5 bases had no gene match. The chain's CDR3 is CASSLQGSNTEAFF. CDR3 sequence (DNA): TGTGCCAGCAGTTTACAGGGGTCGAACACTGAAGCTTTCTTT.

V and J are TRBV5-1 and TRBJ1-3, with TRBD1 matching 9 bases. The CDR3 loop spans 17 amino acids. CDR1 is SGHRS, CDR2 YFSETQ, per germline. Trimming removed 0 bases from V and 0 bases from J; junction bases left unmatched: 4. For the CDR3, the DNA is TGCGCCAGCAGCTTGGAACAGGGGGCCCCCTCTGGAAACACCATATATTTT. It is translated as CASSLEQGAPSGNTIYF.

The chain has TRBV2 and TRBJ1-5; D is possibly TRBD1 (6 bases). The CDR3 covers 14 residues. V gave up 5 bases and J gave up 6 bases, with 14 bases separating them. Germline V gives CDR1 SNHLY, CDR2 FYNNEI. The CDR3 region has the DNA TGTGCCAGCAGTTACCTTACAGGGCCTCAGCCCCAGCATTTT. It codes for CASSYLTGPQPQHF.

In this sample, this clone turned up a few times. CDR3 protein: CASSFRRYNEQFF. The CDR3 bases are TGTGCCAGCAGTTTTAGACGGTACAATGAGCAGTTCTTC. V usage is TRBV12-3 or TRBV12-4 and J usage is TRBJ2-1, with D unclear. The CDR3 has 13 residues. The V gene lost 3 bases and the J gene lost 4 bases, with 7 bases spanning the gap.

In DNA form, the CDR3 reads TGCGCCAGCAGCTGGGACAGGGCCGAACTTGGGGGCACCATATATTTT. The encoded protein is CASSWDRAELGGTIYF. This sequence joins TRBV5-1 and TRBJ1-3, with 9 bases identical to TRBD1. The CDR3 loop spans 16 amino acids. From germline, CDR1 is SGHRS and CDR2 YFSETQ. Unmatched junction bases numbered 13, after V lost 3 bases and J lost 9 bases.

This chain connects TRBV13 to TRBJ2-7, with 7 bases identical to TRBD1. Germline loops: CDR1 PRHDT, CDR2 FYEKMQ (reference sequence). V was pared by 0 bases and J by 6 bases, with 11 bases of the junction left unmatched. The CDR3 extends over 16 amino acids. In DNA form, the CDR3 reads TGTGCCAGCAGCTTAGGGTCGAGTTCTGCAGGGGGCGAGCAGTACTTC. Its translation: CASSLGSSSAGGEQYF.

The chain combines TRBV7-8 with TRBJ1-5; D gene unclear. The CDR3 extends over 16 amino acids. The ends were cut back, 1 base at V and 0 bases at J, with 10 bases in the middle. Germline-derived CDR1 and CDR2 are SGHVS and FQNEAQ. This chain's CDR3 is CASSLGAGYSNQPQHF. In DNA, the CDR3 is TGTGCCAGCAGCTTAGGGGCGGGGTATAGCAATCAGCCCCAGCATTTT. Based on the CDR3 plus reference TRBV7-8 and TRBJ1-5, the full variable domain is GAGVSQSPRYKVAKRGQDVALRCDPISGHVSLFWYQQALGQGPEFLTYFQNEAQLDKSGLPSDRFFAERPEGSVSTLKIQRTQQEDSAVYLCASSLGAGYSNQPQHFGDGTRLSIL.

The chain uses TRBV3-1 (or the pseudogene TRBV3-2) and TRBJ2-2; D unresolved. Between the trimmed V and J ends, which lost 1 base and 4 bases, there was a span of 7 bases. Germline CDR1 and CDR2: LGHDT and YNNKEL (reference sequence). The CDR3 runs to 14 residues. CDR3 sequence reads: CASSQVPTTGELFF. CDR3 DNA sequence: TGTGCCAGCAGCCAAGTCCCTACCACCGGGGAGCTGTTTTTT.

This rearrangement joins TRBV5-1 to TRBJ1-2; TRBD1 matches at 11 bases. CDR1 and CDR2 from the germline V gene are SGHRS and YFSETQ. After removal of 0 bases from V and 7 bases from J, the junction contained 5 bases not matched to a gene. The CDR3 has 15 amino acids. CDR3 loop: CASSLGGQGAGGYTF. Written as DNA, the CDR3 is TGCGCCAGCAGCTTGGGAGGACAGGGGGCTGGTGGCTACACCTTC.

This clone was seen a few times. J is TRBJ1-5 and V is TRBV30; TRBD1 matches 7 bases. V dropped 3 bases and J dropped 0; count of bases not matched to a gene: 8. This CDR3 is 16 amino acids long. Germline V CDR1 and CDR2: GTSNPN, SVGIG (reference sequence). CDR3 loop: CAWREGRGHSNQPQHF. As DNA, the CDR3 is TGTGCCTGGAGGGAAGGGAGGGGGCATAGCAATCAGCCCCAGCATTTT.

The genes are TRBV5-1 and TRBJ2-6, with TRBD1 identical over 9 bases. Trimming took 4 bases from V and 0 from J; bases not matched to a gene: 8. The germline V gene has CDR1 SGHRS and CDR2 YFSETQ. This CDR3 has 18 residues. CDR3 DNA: TGCGCCAGCAGCACAGGGGGCGCCGATGCCTCTGGGGCCAACGTCCTGACTTTC. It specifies CASSTGGADASGANVLTF.

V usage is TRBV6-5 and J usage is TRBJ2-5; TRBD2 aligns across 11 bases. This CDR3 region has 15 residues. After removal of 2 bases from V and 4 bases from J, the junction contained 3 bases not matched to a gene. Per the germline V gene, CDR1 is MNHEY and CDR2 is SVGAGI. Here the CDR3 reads CASSYRLAGGETQYF. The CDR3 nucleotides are TGTGCCAGCAGTTACCGGCTAGCGGGAGGAGAGACCCAGTACTTC.

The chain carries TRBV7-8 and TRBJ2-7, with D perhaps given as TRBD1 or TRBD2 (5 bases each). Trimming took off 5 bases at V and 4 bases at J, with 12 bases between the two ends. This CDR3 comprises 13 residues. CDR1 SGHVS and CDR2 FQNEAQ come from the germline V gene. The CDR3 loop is CASSRGSVYEQYF. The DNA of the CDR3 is TGTGCCAGCAGCCGGGGCTCGGTATACGAGCAGTACTTC.

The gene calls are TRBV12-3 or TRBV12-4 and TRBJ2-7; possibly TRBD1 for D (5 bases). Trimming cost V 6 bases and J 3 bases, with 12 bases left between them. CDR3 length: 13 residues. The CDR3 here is CASSRTRFYEQYF. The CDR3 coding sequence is TGTGCCAGCAGCCGGACAAGATTCTACGAGCAGTACTTC.

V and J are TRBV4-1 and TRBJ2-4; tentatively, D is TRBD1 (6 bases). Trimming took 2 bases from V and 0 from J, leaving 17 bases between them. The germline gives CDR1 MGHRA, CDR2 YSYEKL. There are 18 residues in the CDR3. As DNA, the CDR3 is TGCGCCAGCAGCCAAATCGCTGGACAGAGCCTAGCCAAAAACATTCAGTACTTC. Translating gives CASSQIAGQSLAKNIQYF.

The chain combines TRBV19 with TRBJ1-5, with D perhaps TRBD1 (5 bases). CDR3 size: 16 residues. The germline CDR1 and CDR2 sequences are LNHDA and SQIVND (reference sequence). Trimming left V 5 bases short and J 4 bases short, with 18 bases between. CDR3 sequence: CASSFLPGGGNQPQHF. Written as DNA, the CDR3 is TGTGCCAGTAGTTTTTTACCGGGTGGGGGTAATCAGCCCCAGCATTTT.

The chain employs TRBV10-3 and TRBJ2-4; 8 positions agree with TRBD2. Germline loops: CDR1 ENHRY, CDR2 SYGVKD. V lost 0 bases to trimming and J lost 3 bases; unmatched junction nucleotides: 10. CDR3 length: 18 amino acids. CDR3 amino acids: CAISESFVERGLKNIQYF. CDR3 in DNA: TGTGCCATCAGTGAGTCTTTTGTGGAGCGGGGGCTCAAAAACATTCAGTACTTC.

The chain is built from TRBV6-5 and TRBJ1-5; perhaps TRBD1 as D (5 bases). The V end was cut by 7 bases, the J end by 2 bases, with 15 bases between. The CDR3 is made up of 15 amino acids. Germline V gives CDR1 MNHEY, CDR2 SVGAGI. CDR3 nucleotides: TGTGCCAGCATGGGGGGAATCCGGGGCAATCAGCCCCAGCATTTT. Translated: CASMGGIRGNQPQHF.

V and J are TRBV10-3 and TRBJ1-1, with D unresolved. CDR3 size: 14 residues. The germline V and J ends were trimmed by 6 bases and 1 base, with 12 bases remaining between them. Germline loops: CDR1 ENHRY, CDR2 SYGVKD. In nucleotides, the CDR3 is TGTGCCATCAGGCCCACTCTTCGGAACACTGAAGCTTTCTTT. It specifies CAIRPTLRNTEAFF.